This T cell receptor (beta chain) came from a study of response to subunit inactivated influenza vaccine. This clonotype showed up just a few times. The CDR3 contains 15 residues. V was shortened by 1 base and J by 2 bases, with 11 bases between the two germline ends. Germline V gene lookup returns CDR1 SGHAT and CDR2 FQNNGV. TCRdb re-analysed the RT-PCR reads in MiXCR, keeping a single row per CDR3 protein. Seen here are 700,000 to 800,000 distinct CDR3 sequences, around 18% observed once, and the top ten hold about a tenth. The chain carries TRBV11-2 and TRBJ1-1; D is perhaps TRBD1 (5 bases). This sequence was found in a man in his fifties who received an inactivated influenza vaccine. The sample in question was PBMCs from blood, obtained approximately 5 days after vaccination. CDR3 loop: CASSLGQTENTEAFF. CDR3 sequence (DNA): TGTGCCAGCAGCTTAGGGCAGACAGAAAACACTGAAGCTTTCTTT.